A selection of T cell receptor beta chains follows, all from one sample in a study of blood T cell repertoires in COVID-19. The protocol was immunoSEQ multiplex PCR, while the TCRdb copy is restricted to in-frame clones and leaves out a portion. Of hundreds of thousands of clones in the sample, roughly 89% were seen once. Specimen: peripheral blood. The receptor source for this set is a man aged 18 to 35 with COVID-19, enrolled during active disease. CDR3s include the opening cysteine and the closing phenylalanine or tryptophan. The D gene is left open where the match is weak. Clone size is shown for a subset of rows, as once, few, many or a class of expanded clone.

j_gene: TRBJ2-7
v_gene: TRBV18
d_gene: NA
abundance: once
CDR3nt: TGTGCCAGCTCACCGGATAAACTAGCCGGGGTCGACGAGCAGTACTTC
CDR3aa: CASSPDKLAGVDEQYF

j_gene: TRBJ1-2
v_gene: TRBV15
d_gene: TRBD1
abundance: NA
CDR3nt: TGTGCCACCAGCAGAGAACAGGCAGGGGGCGATGGCTACACCTTC
CDR3aa: CATSREQAGGDGYTF

j_gene: TRBJ1-2
v_gene: TRBV30
d_gene: NA
abundance: NA
CDR3nt: TGTGCCTGGAACCCCATCCCTAGCTATGGCTACACCTTC
CDR3aa: CAWNPIPSYGYTF

j_gene: TRBJ1-3
v_gene: TRBV9
d_gene: TRBD1
abundance: NA
CDR3nt: TGTGCCAGCAGCCCCACGACAGGGGGAAACACCATATATTTT
CDR3aa: CASSPTTGGNTIYF

j_gene: TRBJ1-4
v_gene: TRBV5-1
d_gene: NA
abundance: NA
CDR3nt: TGCGCCAGCAGCTTGGAAGGCAGTAGGGGTGAAAAACTGTTTTTT
CDR3aa: CASSLEGSRGEKLFF

j_gene: TRBJ2-1
v_gene: TRBV11-3
d_gene: TRBD2
abundance: few
CDR3nt: TGTGCCAGCAGCTTAGTGTGGCGGGAGGGAGAGCAGTTCTTC
CDR3aa: CASSLVWREGEQFF

j_gene: TRBJ2-7
v_gene: TRBV12-5
d_gene: TRBD2
abundance: NA
CDR3nt: TGTGCTAGTGAGGGTTGGAGCGGGAGTATCTACGAGCAGTACTTC
CDR3aa: CASEGWSGSIYEQYF

j_gene: TRBJ2-1
v_gene: TRBV12-3/TRBV12-4
d_gene: NA
abundance: NA
CDR3nt: TGTGCCAGCAGTTTTTCTCGTCCTCAGTTCTTC
CDR3aa: CASSFSRPQFF

j_gene: TRBJ2-1
v_gene: TRBV5-4
d_gene: TRBD2
abundance: NA
CDR3nt: TGTGCCAGCAGCTCGGGACTAGCGGGGGGTTACAATGAGCAGTTCTTC
CDR3aa: CASSSGLAGGYNEQFF

j_gene: TRBJ2-2
v_gene: TRBV25-1
d_gene: NA
abundance: NA
CDR3nt: TGTGCCAGCAGCGTCTTTTCCCTGGACTTAAACACCGGGGAGCTGTTTTTT
CDR3aa: CASSVFSLDLNTGELFF

j_gene: TRBJ2-1
v_gene: TRBV29-1
d_gene: NA
abundance: NA
CDR3nt: TGCAGCTTTGACGTTGTGGGAGTCGGCAATGAGCAGTTCTTC
CDR3aa: CSFDVVGVGNEQFF

j_gene: TRBJ2-1
v_gene: TRBV10-3
d_gene: NA
abundance: NA
CDR3nt: TGTGCCATCAGTGAGTCTGGTAGCGGCTCCTACAATGAGCAGTTCTTC
CDR3aa: CAISESGSGSYNEQFF

j_gene: TRBJ1-2
v_gene: TRBV27
d_gene: NA
abundance: NA
CDR3nt: TGTGCCAGCGGCAGGGGTAACTATGGCTACACCTTC
CDR3aa: CASGRGNYGYTF

j_gene: TRBJ2-1
v_gene: TRBV19
d_gene: NA
abundance: once
CDR3nt: TGTGCCAGTAGTATCACGGGAAGCTCCTACAATGAGCAGTTCTTC
CDR3aa: CASSITGSSYNEQFF

j_gene: TRBJ2-3
v_gene: TRBV13
d_gene: TRBD1
abundance: NA
CDR3nt: TGTGCCAGCAGTTTGACCCAGGGGGTCAGCGCAGATACGCAGTATTTT
CDR3aa: CASSLTQGVSADTQYF

j_gene: TRBJ2-5
v_gene: TRBV7-5
d_gene: NA
abundance: NA
CDR3nt: TGTGTCAGAAGCTTTGAGGGCACGGGAGGGCCGGATGAGACCCAGTACTTC
CDR3aa: CVRSFEGTGGPDETQYF

j_gene: TRBJ2-7
v_gene: TRBV2
d_gene: NA
abundance: NA
CDR3nt: TGTGCCAGCAGTTGGGACTTCCCCTACGAGCAGTACTTC
CDR3aa: CASSWDFPYEQYF